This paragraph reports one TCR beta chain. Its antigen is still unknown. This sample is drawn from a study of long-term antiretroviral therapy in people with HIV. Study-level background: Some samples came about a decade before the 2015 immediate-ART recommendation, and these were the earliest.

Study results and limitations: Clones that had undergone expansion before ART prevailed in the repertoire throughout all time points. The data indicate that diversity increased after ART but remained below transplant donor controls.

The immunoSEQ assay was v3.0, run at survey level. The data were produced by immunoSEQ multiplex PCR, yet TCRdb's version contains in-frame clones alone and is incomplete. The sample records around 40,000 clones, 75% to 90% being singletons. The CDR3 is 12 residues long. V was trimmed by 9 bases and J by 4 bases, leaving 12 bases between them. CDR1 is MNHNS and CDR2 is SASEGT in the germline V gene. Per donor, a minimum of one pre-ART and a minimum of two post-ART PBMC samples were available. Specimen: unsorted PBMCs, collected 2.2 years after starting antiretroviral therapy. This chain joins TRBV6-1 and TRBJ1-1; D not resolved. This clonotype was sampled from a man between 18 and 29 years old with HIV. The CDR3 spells CASPGLLTEAFF. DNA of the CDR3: TGTGCCAGTCCGGGGTTGCTCACTGAAGCTTTCTTT.